This is a list of T cell receptor beta chains from one sample in a study of technical replicates of blood from several donors. Method: immunoSEQ multiplex PCR; TCRdb's copy keeps in-frame clones and lacks some. The repertoire includes around 54,000 clones, approximately 95% of them detected once, and approximately 0.4% sits in the top ten. The source material was T cells isolated from PBMCs. These receptors were obtained from a human donor in good health. Each CDR3 is given with its conserved first and last residue. D genes are given only for firm matches. Clone size is given for some rows only: seen once, a few or many times, or a class if the clone is expanded.

d_call	v_call	clone_size	j_call	cdr3_nt	cdr3_aa
.	TRBV11-3	.	TRBJ1-1	TGTGCCAGCAGCTTGTACAGGAACACTGAAGCTTTCTTT	CASSLYRNTEAFF
TRBD1	TRBV5-4	.	TRBJ1-5	TGTGCCAGCAGTCTAGGGGGCGGGCAGCCCCAGCATTTT	CASSLGGGQPQHF
.	TRBV28	.	TRBJ1-5	TGTGCCAGCGGTTCGTTCCAGCCCCAGCATTTT	CASGSFQPQHF
TRBD1	TRBV4-1	once	TRBJ2-7	TGCGCCAGCAGCAAGGGACTCCGGGACAGGGTAAACGAGCAGTACTTC	CASSKGLRDRVNEQYF
TRBD2	TRBV4-1	once	TRBJ2-3	TGCGCCAGCAGCCAAGAAACTAGCGGTAACACAGATACGCAGTATTTT	CASSQETSGNTDTQYF
.	TRBV6-5	.	TRBJ1-1	TGTGCCAGCAGTGAGACTGTATTGGACACTGAAGCTTTCTTT	CASSETVLDTEAFF
TRBD1	TRBV7-9	.	TRBJ1-1	TGTGCCAGCAGCTTAGGGTTTGGGGACAGTACTGAAGCTTTCTTT	CASSLGFGDSTEAFF
TRBD1	TRBV29-1	once	TRBJ2-7	TGCAGCGTTGAAGATCATGGCAGGGGGTCCTACGAGCAGTACTTC	CSVEDHGRGSYEQYF
.	TRBV7-8	.	TRBJ1-1	TGTGCCAGCAGCCGTGGGGGGACTGAAGCTTTCTTT	CASSRGGTEAFF
.	TRBV28	.	TRBJ2-7	TGTGCCAGCAATTTTCAATCTTGGACTGGGGCCTACGAGCAGTACTTC	CASNFQSWTGAYEQYF
.	TRBV5-1	once	TRBJ2-7	TGCGCCAGCAGCTATAGACAGACCTACGAGCAGTACTTC	CASSYRQTYEQYF
TRBD2	TRBV10-3	once	TRBJ2-1	TGTGCCATCAGCGGACTAGCGGGGAGCTCCTACAATGAGCAGTTCTTC	CAISGLAGSSYNEQFF
TRBD1	TRBV29-1	.	TRBJ1-4	TGCAGCGCACAGGGGGCGAGTAATGAAAAACTGTTTTTT	CSAQGASNEKLFF
.	TRBV10-3	.	TRBJ2-7	TGTGCCATCAGACGATGGGGGAGGAGCTCCTACGAGCAGTACTTC	CAIRRWGRSSYEQYF
.	TRBV9	.	TRBJ2-7	TGTGCCAGCAGCGTTAATCAGGGGATATCCTACGAGCAGTACTTC	CASSVNQGISYEQYF
TRBD1	TRBV11-1	.	TRBJ1-1	TGTGCCAGCAGCTTCGGGACAGCCGAAGCTTTCTTT	CASSFGTAEAFF
TRBD2	TRBV6-1	once	TRBJ2-3	TGTGCCAGCAGTGAATACACGGGAGGGCCGGCAGATACGCAGTATTTT	CASSEYTGGPADTQYF
TRBD1	TRBV6-5	.	TRBJ2-7	TGTGCCAGCAGTTATGCCACAGGGGGCGCAGAGCAGTACTTC	CASSYATGGAEQYF
TRBD2	TRBV18	.	TRBJ2-1	TGTGCCAGCTCACGCGGGAGTATAAATGAGCAGTTCTTC	CASSRGSINEQFF
.	TRBV7-3	.	TRBJ1-2	TGTGCCAGCAGCCCCGGGACAAACTATGGCTACACCTTC	CASSPGTNYGYTF
.	TRBV7-3	.	TRBJ1-1	TGTGCCAGCAGCTTAAAGGGTGGAGGCACTGAAGCTTTCTTT	CASSLKGGGTEAFF
TRBD1	TRBV10-3	.	TRBJ1-1	TGTGCCATCAGCTTAGACAGGGGAATAGGGGAAGCTTTCTTT	CAISLDRGIGEAFF
.	TRBV5-8	.	TRBJ2-1	TGTGCCAGCAGTCGACTCTGGAATGAGCAGTTCTTC	CASSRLWNEQFF
.	TRBV30	.	TRBJ2-2	TGTGCCTGGAGAAAGGAGGTGGCCGGGGAGCTGTTTTTT	CAWRKEVAGELFF
.	TRBV9	.	TRBJ1-1	TGTGCCAGCAGCTTGAGTCCCGAGTTGAACACTGAAGCTTTCTTT	CASSLSPELNTEAFF
TRBD1	TRBV15	.	TRBJ1-1	TGTGCCACCTCCCGCGGACAGGAGAACACTGAAGCTTTCTTT	CATSRGQENTEAFF
.	TRBV4-2	.	TRBJ1-5	TGTGCCAGCAGCCAACTCCAGGAACTCTTTCAGCCCCAGCATTTT	CASSQLQELFQPQHF
TRBD1	TRBV13	.	TRBJ1-4	TGTGCCAGCAGCTCCGGACAGGGAGGCGAAAAACTGTTTTTT	CASSSGQGGEKLFF
TRBD1	TRBV5-6	.	TRBJ2-7	TGTGCCAGCAGCGCCGGGACAGGGCGAAGGGTTTTCTACGAGCAGTACTTC	CASSAGTGRRVFYEQYF
TRBD2	TRBV11-3	.	TRBJ2-7	TGTGCCAGCAGCCCAGGGACTAGAGGGTCTGTCGAGCAGTACTTC	CASSPGTRGSVEQYF
TRBD1	TRBV9	.	TRBJ1-2	TGTGCCAGCAGCGGACAGGGACAGGGGGCTCGCTATGGCTACACCTTC	CASSGQGQGARYGYTF
.	TRBV4-1	.	TRBJ1-2	TGCGCCAGCAGCCAAAGATCAGGTTCTAACTATGGCTACACCTTC	CASSQRSGSNYGYTF
TRBD1	TRBV9	once	TRBJ2-7	TGTGCCAGCAGTTGGGACAGGGAGGGGGTCTACGAGCAGTACTTC	CASSWDREGVYEQYF
TRBD1	TRBV6-4	.	TRBJ1-1	TGTGCCAGCAGTAGGGACAGTTCATTTACTGAAGCTTTCTTT	CASSRDSSFTEAFF
TRBD1	TRBV13	.	TRBJ1-1	TGTGCCAGCAGCCCAGGGGGTGATCGGACTGAAGCTTTCTTT	CASSPGGDRTEAFF
TRBD2	TRBV9	.	TRBJ2-3	TGTGCCAGCAGCGAAGCGGGAGAATCAGATACGCAGTATTTT	CASSEAGESDTQYF
.	TRBV30	.	TRBJ1-1	TGTGCCTGGAGTGTACTCGTAGATGAAGCTTTCTTT	CAWSVLVDEAFF
.	TRBV12-5	once	TRBJ1-5	TGTGCTAGTGGTCAGGACAGTTCTCAGCCCCAGCATTTT	CASGQDSSQPQHF
TRBD2	TRBV2	.	TRBJ2-3	TGTGCCAGCCTCGGGGGGAGCCTGGATACGCAGTATTTT	CASLGGSLDTQYF
.	TRBV9	once	TRBJ2-7	TGTGCCAGCAGCAGATACAGGGAGACGGGGGAGCAGTACTTC	CASSRYRETGEQYF
TRBD2	TRBV4-3	.	TRBJ2-1	TGCGCCAGCAGCCAAGTAGTGGGGGGGGAGCAGTTCTTC	CASSQVVGGEQFF
.	TRBV2	.	TRBJ2-5	TGTGCCAGCATAGGCGGGGTTGAGACCCAGTACTTC	CASIGGVETQYF
TRBD2	TRBV30	.	TRBJ2-7	TGTGCCTGGAGTGTTGTAAGCGGGACCGACGAGCAGTACTTC	CAWSVVSGTDEQYF
.	TRBV19	.	TRBJ1-1	TGTGCCAGTAGTATAGGAGTTGAAGCTTTCTTT	CASSIGVEAFF
.	TRBV4-3	few	TRBJ1-1	TGCGCCAGCAGCCGAACGTTAGGGGGGGCGGACACTGAAGCTTTCTTT	CASSRTLGGADTEAFF
.	TRBV5-6	.	TRBJ2-2	TGTGCCAGCAGCTTGTCAGGGGAGCTGTTTTTT	CASSLSGELFF
.	TRBV9	.	TRBJ1-1	TGTGCCAGCAGCGTATGGGAGGGGACTGAAGCTTTCTTT	CASSVWEGTEAFF
TRBD1	TRBV5-1	.	TRBJ2-2	TGCGCCAGCAGCTTGAGTGGGCAGGGGGCCTCCACCGGGGAGCTGTTTTTT	CASSLSGQGASTGELFF
.	TRBV7-8	.	TRBJ1-1	TGTGCCAGCAGCGGGACACGAGAAGCTTTCTTT	CASSGTREAFF
TRBD1	TRBV2	.	TRBJ2-7	TGTGCCAGCAGTGAAGAGAGGGGACAGGGGTTTTACGAGCAGTACTTC	CASSEERGQGFYEQYF
.	TRBV28	.	TRBJ1-5	TGTGCCAGCAGTTTGATCGTCAATAGGAGGAGCAATCAGCCCCAGCATTTT	CASSLIVNRRSNQPQHF
.	TRBV6-6	.	TRBJ2-2	TGTGCCAGCAGCCGGTATAACGGGGAGCTGTTTTTT	CASSRYNGELFF
TRBD1	TRBV30	.	TRBJ2-5	TGTGCCTGGAGTGCGACAGGGTACCAAGAGACCCAGTACTTC	CAWSATGYQETQYF
.	TRBV4-1	.	TRBJ2-7	TGCGCCAGCAGCCAAGTCCCCGTCCGCGGTTTCTACGAGCAGTACTTC	CASSQVPVRGFYEQYF
.	TRBV30	.	TRBJ2-3	TGTGCCTGGAGCCCGTACGGGTGGGATACGCAGTATTTT	CAWSPYGWDTQYF
.	TRBV28	.	TRBJ1-1	TGTGCCAGCAGTTCCCAGTTTGAAGCTTTCTTT	CASSSQFEAFF
TRBD2	TRBV7-2	once	TRBJ2-1	TGTGCCAGCAGCCGGCGGACTAGCATGTTGGGGCCTTACAATGAGCAGTTCTTC	CASSRRTSMLGPYNEQFF
TRBD1	TRBV7-3	.	TRBJ2-2	TGTGCCAGCAGCACCAGACAGGGTGAATTAGACACCGGGGAGCTGTTTTTT	CASSTRQGELDTGELFF
.	TRBV5-1	.	TRBJ2-6	TGCGCCAGCAGCTGGGCGGAGGCCATTGGGGCCAACGTCCTGACTTTC	CASSWAEAIGANVLTF
.	TRBV29-1	.	TRBJ2-1	TGCAGCGCTAGGACAGTAGGATACAATGAGCAGTTCTTC	CSARTVGYNEQFF